This T cell receptor beta chain originates from a study of blood T cell repertoires in COVID-19. Sequenced by immunoSEQ multiplex PCR; TCRdb stores in-frame clones only, minus some. The profile shows 300,000 to 350,000 clones, 75% to 90% of them singletons. The CDR3 has 14 residues. Germline lookup yields CDR1 MNHEY and CDR2 SMNVEV (reference sequence). Trimming pared 6 bases from V and 5 bases from J, leaving 15 bases between. The chain combines TRBV27 with TRBJ2-3; no clear D. The sequenced sample consisted of peripheral blood. This TCR derives from a man between 18 and 35 years old with active or convalescent COVID-19. The CDR3 spells CASRPTGGGDTQYF. Written as DNA, the CDR3 is TGTGCCAGCAGACCCACTGGCGGTGGAGATACGCAGTATTTT.